The rows below give T cell receptor beta chains drawn from one sample of a study of beta chain features in type 1 diabetes. Clones were read by immunoSEQ multiplex PCR, and TCRdb kept only the in-frame ones, dropping some. The sample includes hundreds of thousands of clones, more than 13% of them seen just once. The sequencing input was naive CD4+ T cells from blood. The receptors derive from a man aged 30 to 39 with type 1 diabetes. Both conserved end residues are part of each CDR3. Fields, in order: CDR3 length, clone size, D gene, J gene, V gene, CDR3 protein, CDR3 DNA. D genes are given only for firm matches. The size of a clone is reported for some rows only, either as once, few or many, or as a class for expanded clones.

15 | few | . | TRBJ2-5 | TRBV7-9 | CASSKRRLEGETQYF | TGTGCCAGCAGCAAAAGAAGACTAGAAGGCGAGACCCAGTACTTC
11 | . | . | TRBJ2-3 | TRBV7-3 | CASSRGDTQYF | TGTGCCAGCAGCCGGGGGGATACGCAGTATTTT
18 | . | TRBD2 | TRBJ2-1 | TRBV11-2 | CASSLEGGPSGRYNEQFF | TGTGCCAGCAGCCTAGAGGGGGGGCCTAGCGGGAGGTACAATGAGCAGTTCTTC
12 | few | TRBD1 | TRBJ1-4 | TRBV10-3 | CAISGGQGSLFF | TGTGCCATCAGTGGGGGACAGGGATCACTGTTTTTT
14 | . | . | TRBJ2-7 | TRBV18 | CASSPQPGPYEQYF | TGTGCCAGCTCACCACAGCCAGGGCCCTACGAGCAGTACTTC
16 | few | TRBD2 | TRBJ2-3 | TRBV4-2 | CASSPPGAGAGDTQYF | TGTGCCAGCAGCCCCCCCGGAGCGGGAGCGGGAGATACGCAGTATTTT
15 | few | . | TRBJ2-7 | TRBV7-2 | CASSSRVTLLGEQYF | TGTGCCAGCAGCTCCAGGGTGACCCTACTTGGCGAGCAGTACTTC
13 | few | . | TRBJ1-4 | TRBV29-1 | CSVVTGLSEKLFF | TGCAGCGTCGTGACAGGTCTTAGTGAAAAACTGTTTTTT
16 | few | . | TRBJ1-5 | TRBV4-1 | CASSHSRGRGNQPQHF | TGCGCCAGCAGCCATAGCAGGGGTCGGGGCAATCAGCCCCAGCATTTT
13 | few | . | TRBJ2-7 | TRBV29-1 | CSVEQGSSYEQYF | TGCAGCGTTGAGCAGGGTAGCTCCTACGAGCAGTACTTC
14 | . | . | TRBJ1-2 | TRBV4-3 | CASSQPGQSYGYTF | TGCGCCAGCAGCCAACCCGGACAGAGCTATGGCTACACCTTC
13 | . | . | TRBJ2-1 | TRBV6-6 | CASTPDTYNEQFF | TGTGCCAGCACCCCGGACACTTACAATGAGCAGTTCTTC
14 | few | TRBD2 | TRBJ2-1 | TRBV10-3 | CAIGGAGVGNEQFF | TGTGCCATCGGCGGAGCGGGAGTGGGCAATGAGCAGTTCTTC
15 | few | TRBD1 | TRBJ2-7 | TRBV28 | CASSQPGTGPYEQYF | TGTGCCAGCAGTCAACCCGGGACAGGTCCTTACGAGCAGTACTTC
14 | . | . | TRBJ1-1 | TRBV5-6 | CASSLVGGGTEAFF | TGTGCCAGCAGCTTGGTGGGGGGAGGCACTGAAGCTTTCTTT
15 | . | TRBD2 | TRBJ2-3 | TRBV27 | CASSLQTSWGATQYF | TGTGCCAGCAGTTTACAGACTAGCTGGGGAGCTACGCAGTATTTT
17 | . | . | TRBJ2-6 | TRBV19 | CASSRGATGAGANVLTF | TGTGCCAGTTCAAGGGGGGCCACAGGGGCCGGGGCCAACGTCCTGACTTTC
18 | few | TRBD1 | TRBJ2-6 | TRBV5-4 | CASSPPGQGAFGANVLTF | TGTGCCAGCAGCCCCCCGGGACAGGGGGCGTTCGGGGCCAACGTCCTGACTTTC
15 | . | TRBD1 | TRBJ2-1 | TRBV15 | CATSARQGAYNEQFF | TGTGCCACCAGCGCACGACAGGGGGCTTACAATGAGCAGTTCTTC
17 | few | . | TRBJ2-1 | TRBV5-1 | CASSTSLLGSSYNEQFF | TGCGCCAGCAGCACGTCCCTGCTAGGTAGCTCCTACAATGAGCAGTTCTTC
14 | . | TRBD1 | TRBJ1-3 | TRBV28 | CASSPTGAGNTIYF | TGTGCCAGCAGTCCGACAGGGGCTGGAAACACCATATATTTT
13 | few | . | TRBJ2-1 | TRBV7-7 | CASSLGLLNEQFF | TGTGCCAGCAGCTTAGGGCTGCTCAATGAGCAGTTCTTC
14 | few | . | TRBJ1-2 | TRBV14 | CASSHGGPGGGYTF | TGTGCCAGCAGCCATGGCGGCCCGGGTGGGGGCTACACCTTC
12 | . | TRBD1 | TRBJ1-1 | TRBV25-1 | CASGQGGTEAFF | TGTGCCAGTGGACAGGGCGGCACTGAAGCTTTCTTT
10 | . | TRBD1 | TRBJ2-7 | TRBV20-1 | CSAAWDRVYF | TGCAGTGCGGCCTGGGACAGGGTTTACTTC
14 | . | . | TRBJ1-1 | TRBV10-3 | CAISDAAGAPEAFF | TGTGCCATCAGTGACGCTGCGGGGGCCCCTGAAGCTTTCTTT
15 | . | TRBD1 | TRBJ1-2 | TRBV28 | CASSSGQGRDYGYTF | TGTGCCAGCAGTTCAGGACAGGGACGTGACTATGGCTACACCTTC
13 | few | . | TRBJ2-1 | TRBV19 | CASSIDSTNEQFF | TGTGCCAGTAGTATTGACAGTACCAATGAGCAGTTCTTC
12 | few | . | TRBJ2-3 | TRBV6-5 | CASSSYYDTQYF | TGTGCCAGCAGTTCCTATTATGATACGCAGTATTTT
17 | few | TRBD2 | TRBJ2-1 | TRBV11-2 | CASSPGRLADSYNEQFF | TGTGCCAGCAGCCCAGGAAGACTAGCGGACTCCTACAATGAGCAGTTCTTC
12 | few | . | TRBJ2-7 | TRBV28 | CASLRDTGEQYF | TGTGCCAGCCTCCGGGACACAGGCGAGCAGTACTTC
16 | few | TRBD2 | TRBJ2-5 | TRBV7-2 | CASSLVASGTVETQYF | TGTGCCAGCAGCTTAGTGGCCAGCGGGACGGTAGAGACCCAGTACTTC
15 | . | . | TRBJ1-5 | TRBV5-5 | CASSSIRESNQPQHF | TGTGCCAGCAGCTCCATCCGGGAATCCAATCAGCCCCAGCATTTT
15 | few | TRBD1 | TRBJ2-6 | TRBV27 | CASSRQGAGANVLTF | TGTGCCAGCAGTCGCCAGGGGGCTGGGGCCAACGTCCTGACTTTC
14 | . | . | TRBJ2-1 | TRBV19 | CASSTSVGPYEQFF | TGTGCCAGTAGTACGTCTGTTGGGCCTTATGAGCAGTTCTTC
13 | few | . | TRBJ2-7 | TRBV5-1 | CASSPGTEYEQYF | TGCGCCAGCAGCCCCGGGACTGAGTACGAGCAGTACTTC
15 | . | . | TRBJ1-4 | TRBV4-3 | CASSQERRRGEKLFF | TGCGCCAGCAGCCAAGAAAGAAGGCGGGGTGAAAAACTGTTTTTT
15 | few | . | TRBJ2-7 | TRBV7-2 | CASSFGGGGSYEQYF | TGTGCCAGCAGCTTCGGGGGAGGGGGTTCCTACGAGCAGTACTTC
14 | . | . | TRBJ1-3 | TRBV6-5 | CASTKSQGGNTIYF | TGTGCCAGCACCAAGTCCCAGGGTGGAAACACCATATATTTT
15 | . | . | TRBJ1-4 | TRBV5-1 | CASSLVMGGNEKLFF | TGCGCCAGCAGCTTGGTGATGGGGGGTAATGAAAAACTGTTTTTT
15 | few | . | TRBJ1-2 | TRBV28 | CASSTGRTTNYGYTF | TGTGCCAGCAGTACTGGCCGGACAACTAACTATGGCTACACCTTC
14 | . | TRBD1 | TRBJ1-1 | TRBV28 | CASSGQGANTEAFF | TGTGCCAGCAGTGGACAGGGGGCAAACACTGAAGCTTTCTTT
17 | . | TRBD2 | TRBJ2-3 | TRBV27 | CASSLGASGASTDTQYF | TGTGCCAGCAGTTTGGGGGCTAGCGGGGCTAGCACAGATACGCAGTATTTT
15 | few | . | TRBJ1-2 | TRBV6-5 | CASSYSRLANYGYTF | TGTGCCAGCAGTTACTCGCGACTAGCTAACTATGGCTACACCTTC
15 | few | . | TRBJ1-5 | TRBV4-1 | CASSQEGQGRQPQHF | TGCGCCAGCAGCCAAGAAGGGCAGGGTAGACAGCCCCAGCATTTT
15 | . | . | TRBJ1-1 | TRBV10-3 | CAILAGTGLNTEAFF | TGTGCCATCCTGGCGGGGACGGGACTTAACACTGAAGCTTTCTTT
15 | . | . | TRBJ1-1 | TRBV19 | CASISLGGMGTEAFF | TGTGCCAGTATATCCCTCGGAGGGATGGGGACTGAAGCTTTCTTT
16 | . | TRBD2 | TRBJ2-2 | TRBV4-2 | CASSQDPLAGAGELFF | TGTGCCAGCAGCCAAGATCCCCTAGCGGGTGCCGGGGAGCTGTTTTTT
12 | . | . | TRBJ1-1 | TRBV29-1 | CSVELQNTEAFF | TGCAGCGTTGAATTACAGAACACTGAAGCTTTCTTT
15 | . | . | TRBJ2-1 | TRBV5-1 | CASSLTSSIYNEQFF | TGCGCCAGCAGCTTGACTAGCTCAATATACAATGAGCAGTTCTTC
14 | many | . | TRBJ2-6 | TRBV29-1 | CSVYGISGANVLTF | TGCAGCGTTTACGGTATTTCTGGGGCCAACGTCCTGACTTTC
15 | few | . | TRBJ2-1 | TRBV5-4 | CASTFARGSYNEQFF | TGTGCCAGCACCTTCGCGCGGGGCTCCTACAATGAGCAGTTCTTC
13 | . | . | TRBJ2-2 | TRBV7-6 | CASSPLSPGELFF | TGTGCCAGCAGCCCTCTTAGCCCCGGGGAGCTGTTTTTT
14 | few | TRBD1 | TRBJ2-1 | TRBV27 | CASGRDRGLNEQFF | TGTGCCAGCGGCCGGGACAGGGGACTCAATGAGCAGTTCTTC